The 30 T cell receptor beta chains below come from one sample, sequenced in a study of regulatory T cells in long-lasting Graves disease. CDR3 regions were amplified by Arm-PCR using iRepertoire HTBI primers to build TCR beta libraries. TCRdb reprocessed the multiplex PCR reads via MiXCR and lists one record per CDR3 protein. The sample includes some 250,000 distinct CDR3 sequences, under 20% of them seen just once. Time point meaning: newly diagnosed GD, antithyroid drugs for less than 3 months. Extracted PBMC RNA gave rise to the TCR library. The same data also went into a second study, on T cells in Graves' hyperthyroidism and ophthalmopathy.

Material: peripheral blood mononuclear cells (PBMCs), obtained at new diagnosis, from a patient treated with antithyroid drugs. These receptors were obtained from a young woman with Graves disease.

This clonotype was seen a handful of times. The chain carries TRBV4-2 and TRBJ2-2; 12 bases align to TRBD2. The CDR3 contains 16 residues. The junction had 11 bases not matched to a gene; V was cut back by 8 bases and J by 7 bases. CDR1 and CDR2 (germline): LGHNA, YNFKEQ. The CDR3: CASGSSGGAFGGELFF. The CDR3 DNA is TGTGCCAGCGGATCTAGCGGGGGGGCCTTTGGCGGGGAGCTGTTTTTT.

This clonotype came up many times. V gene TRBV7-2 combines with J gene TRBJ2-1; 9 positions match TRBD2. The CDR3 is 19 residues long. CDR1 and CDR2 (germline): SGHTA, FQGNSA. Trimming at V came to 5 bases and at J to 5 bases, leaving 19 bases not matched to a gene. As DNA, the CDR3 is TGTGCCAGCAGCCAGGGGGTAGGGCTAGCGGGACCAGACCACAATGAGCAGTTCTTC. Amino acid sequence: CASSQGVGLAGPDHNEQFF. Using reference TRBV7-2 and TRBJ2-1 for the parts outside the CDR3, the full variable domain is GAGVSQSPSNKVTEKGKDVELRCDPISGHTALYWYRQSLGQGLEFLIYFQGNSAPDKSGLPSDRFSAERTGGSVSTLTIQRTQQEDSAVYLCASSQGVGLAGPDHNEQFFGPGTRLTVL.

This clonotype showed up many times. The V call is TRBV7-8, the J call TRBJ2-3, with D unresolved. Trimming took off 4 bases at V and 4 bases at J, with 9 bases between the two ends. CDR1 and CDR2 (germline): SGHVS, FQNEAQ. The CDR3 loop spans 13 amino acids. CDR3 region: CASSWSPPDTQYF. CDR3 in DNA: TGTGCCAGCAGCTGGAGCCCTCCAGATACGCAGTATTTT.

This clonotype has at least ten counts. CDR3 sequence reads: CASSLRETDTQYF. For the CDR3, the DNA is TGTGCCAGCAGCTTACGGGAGACAGATACGCAGTATTTT. The V call is TRBV7-9, the J call TRBJ2-3; D may be TRBD2 (6 bases). V was pared by 2 bases and J by 3 bases, with 6 bases between. Germline CDR1 is SEHNR and CDR2 is FQNEAQ (reference sequence). The CDR3 is 13 residues long.

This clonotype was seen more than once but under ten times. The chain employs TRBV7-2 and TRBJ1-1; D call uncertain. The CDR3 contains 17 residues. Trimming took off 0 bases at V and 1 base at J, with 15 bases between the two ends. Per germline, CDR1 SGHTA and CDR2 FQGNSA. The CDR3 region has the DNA TGTGCCAGCAGCTTAGCGCTAGGGATCTGGAAGAACACTGAAGCTTTCTTT. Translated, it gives CASSLALGIWKNTEAFF.

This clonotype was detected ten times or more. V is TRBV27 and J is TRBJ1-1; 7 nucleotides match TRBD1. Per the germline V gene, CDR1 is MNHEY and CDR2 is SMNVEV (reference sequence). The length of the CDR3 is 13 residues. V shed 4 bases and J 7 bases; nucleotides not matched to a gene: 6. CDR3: CASSYDRAVEAFF. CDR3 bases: TGTGCCAGCAGTTACGACAGGGCGGTTGAAGCTTTCTTT.

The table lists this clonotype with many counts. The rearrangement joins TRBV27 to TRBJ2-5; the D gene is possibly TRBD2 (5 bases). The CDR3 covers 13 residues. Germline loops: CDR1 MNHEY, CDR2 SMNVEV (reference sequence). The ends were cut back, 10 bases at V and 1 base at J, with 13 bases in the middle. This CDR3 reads CATRGSGQETQYF. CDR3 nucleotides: TGTGCCACCCGAGGGTCGGGCCAAGAGACCCAGTACTTC.

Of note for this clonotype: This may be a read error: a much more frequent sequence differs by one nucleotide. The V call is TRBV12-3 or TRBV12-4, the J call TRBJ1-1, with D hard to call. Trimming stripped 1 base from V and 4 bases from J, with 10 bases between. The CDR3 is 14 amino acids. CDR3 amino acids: CASSLGVMSTEAFF. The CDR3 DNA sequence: TGTGCCAGCAGTTTAGGGGTGATGAGCACTGAAGCTTTCTTT.

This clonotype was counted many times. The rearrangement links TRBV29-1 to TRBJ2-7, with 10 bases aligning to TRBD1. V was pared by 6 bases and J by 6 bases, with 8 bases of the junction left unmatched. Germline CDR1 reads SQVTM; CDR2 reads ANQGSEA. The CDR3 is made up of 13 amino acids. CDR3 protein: CSVGTGEGGEQYF. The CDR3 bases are TGCAGCGTCGGGACAGGGGAAGGTGGCGAGCAGTACTTC.

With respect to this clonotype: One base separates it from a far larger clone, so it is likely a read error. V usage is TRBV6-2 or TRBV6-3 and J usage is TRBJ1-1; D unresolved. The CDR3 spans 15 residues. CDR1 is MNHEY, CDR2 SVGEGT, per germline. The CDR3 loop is CAGSAPAGRVLRAFF. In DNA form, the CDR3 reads TGTGCCGGCAGTGCGCCCGCCGGGAGAGTCCTGCGAGCTTTCTTT.

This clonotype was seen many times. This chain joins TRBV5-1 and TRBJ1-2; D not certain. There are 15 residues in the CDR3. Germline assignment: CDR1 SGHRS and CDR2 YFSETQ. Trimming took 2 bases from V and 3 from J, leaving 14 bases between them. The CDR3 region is CASSLHYYTDYGYTF. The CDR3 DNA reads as TGCGCCAGCAGCTTACACTATTACACGGACTATGGCTACACCTTC. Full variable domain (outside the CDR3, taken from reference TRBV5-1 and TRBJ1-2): KAGVTQTPRYLIKTRGQQVTLSCSPISGHRSVSWYQQTPGQGLQFLFEYFSETQRNKGNFPGRFSGRQFSNSRSEMNVSTLELGDSALYLCASSLHYYTDYGYTFGSGTRLTVV.

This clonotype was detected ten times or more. The CDR3 bases are TGTGCCAGCACCAAGACTAGCGGGAGATACAATGAGCAGTTCTTC. Translated, it gives CASTKTSGRYNEQFF. This sequence joins TRBV6-2 or TRBV6-3 and TRBJ2-1; the match to TRBD2 covers 12 bases. This CDR3 is built from 15 residues. Germline CDR1 reads MNHEY; CDR2 reads SVGEGT. Losses at the gene ends were 7 bases for V and 4 bases for J; bases not matched to a gene: 5.

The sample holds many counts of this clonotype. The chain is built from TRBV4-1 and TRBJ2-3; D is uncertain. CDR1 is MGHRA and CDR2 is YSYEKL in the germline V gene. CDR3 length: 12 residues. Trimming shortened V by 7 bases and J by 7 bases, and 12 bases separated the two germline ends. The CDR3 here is CASISFLNTQYF. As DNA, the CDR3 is TGCGCCAGCATCTCCTTCTTGAATACGCAGTATTTT.

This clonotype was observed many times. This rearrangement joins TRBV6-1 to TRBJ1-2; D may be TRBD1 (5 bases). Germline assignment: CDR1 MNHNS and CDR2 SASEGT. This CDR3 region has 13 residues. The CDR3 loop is CALPNRINYGYTF. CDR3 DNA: TGTGCACTTCCTAACAGGATTAACTATGGCTACACCTTC.

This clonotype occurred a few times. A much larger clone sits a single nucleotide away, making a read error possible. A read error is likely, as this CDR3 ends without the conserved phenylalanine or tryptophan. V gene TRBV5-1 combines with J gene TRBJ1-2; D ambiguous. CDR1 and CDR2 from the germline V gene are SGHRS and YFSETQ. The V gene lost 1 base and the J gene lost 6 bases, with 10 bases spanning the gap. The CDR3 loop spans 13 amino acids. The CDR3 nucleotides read TGCGCCAGCAGCTTGATAAGTACGGATGGCTACACCTCC. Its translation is CASSLISTDGYTS.

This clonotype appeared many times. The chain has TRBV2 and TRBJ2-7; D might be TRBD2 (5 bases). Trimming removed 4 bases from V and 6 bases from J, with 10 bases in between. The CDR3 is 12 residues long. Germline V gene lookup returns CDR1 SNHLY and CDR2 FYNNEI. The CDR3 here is CASSAGRVEQYF. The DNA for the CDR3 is TGTGCCAGCAGTGCTGGGCGGGTCGAGCAGTACTTC.

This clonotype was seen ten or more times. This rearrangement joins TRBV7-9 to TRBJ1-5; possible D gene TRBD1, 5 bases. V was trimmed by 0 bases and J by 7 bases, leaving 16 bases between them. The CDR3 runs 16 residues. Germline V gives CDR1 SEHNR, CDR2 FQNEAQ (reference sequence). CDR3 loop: CASSLASGAMGQPQHF. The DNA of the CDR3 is TGTGCCAGCAGCTTAGCGAGTGGGGCTATGGGACAGCCCCAGCATTTT.

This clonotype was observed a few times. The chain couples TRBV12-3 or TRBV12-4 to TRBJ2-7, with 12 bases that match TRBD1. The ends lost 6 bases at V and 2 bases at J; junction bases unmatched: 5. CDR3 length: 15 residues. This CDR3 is CASRGTGGETYEQYF. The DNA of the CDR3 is TGTGCCAGCAGGGGGACAGGGGGCGAGACCTACGAGCAGTACTTC.

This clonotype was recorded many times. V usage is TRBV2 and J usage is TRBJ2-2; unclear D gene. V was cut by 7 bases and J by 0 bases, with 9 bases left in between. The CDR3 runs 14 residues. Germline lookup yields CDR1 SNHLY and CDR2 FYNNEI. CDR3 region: CASIKDPNTGELFF. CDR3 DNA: TGTGCCAGCATTAAGGACCCGAACACCGGGGAGCTGTTTTTT.

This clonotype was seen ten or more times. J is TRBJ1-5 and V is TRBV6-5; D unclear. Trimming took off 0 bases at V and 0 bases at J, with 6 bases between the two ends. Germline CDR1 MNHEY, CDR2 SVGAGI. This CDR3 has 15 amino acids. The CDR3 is CASSYSGFSNQPQHF. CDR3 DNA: TGTGCCAGCAGTTACTCGGGGTTTAGCAATCAGCCCCAGCATTTT.

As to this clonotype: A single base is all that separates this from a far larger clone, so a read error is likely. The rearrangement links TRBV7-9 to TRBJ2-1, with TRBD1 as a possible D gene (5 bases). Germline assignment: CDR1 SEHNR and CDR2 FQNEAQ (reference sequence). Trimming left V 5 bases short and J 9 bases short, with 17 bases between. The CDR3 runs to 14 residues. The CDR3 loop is CASSPAPRGGEQFF. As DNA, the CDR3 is TGTGCCAGCAGCCCCGCACCTAGGGGCGGTGAGCAGTTCTTC.

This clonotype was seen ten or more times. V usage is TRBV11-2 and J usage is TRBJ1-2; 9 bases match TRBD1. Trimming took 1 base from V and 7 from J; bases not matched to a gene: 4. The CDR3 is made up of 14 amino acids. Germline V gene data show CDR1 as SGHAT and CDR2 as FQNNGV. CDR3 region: CASSLGTGGIGYTF. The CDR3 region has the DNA TGTGCCAGCAGCTTAGGCACAGGGGGCATTGGCTACACCTTC.

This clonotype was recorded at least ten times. The CDR3 reads CASSRPGSSYEQYF. CDR3 nucleotides: TGTGCCAGCAGCAGACCAGGGAGCTCCTACGAGCAGTACTTC. The chain has TRBV6-2 or TRBV6-3 and TRBJ2-7; either TRBD1 or TRBD2 may supply D (5 bases each). Trimming shortened V by 6 bases and J by 0 bases, and 12 bases separated the two germline ends. This CDR3 comprises 14 residues. Germline-derived CDR1 and CDR2 are MNHEY and SVGEGT.

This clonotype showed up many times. The CDR3 nucleotides read TGTGCCAGCAGCTTAAACGGGGCGTCGAACACTGAAGCTTTCTTT. Its translation is CASSLNGASNTEAFF. The chain uses TRBV7-3 and TRBJ1-1, with a weak D call TRBD1 (5 bases). The CDR3 extends over 15 amino acids. V lost 1 base, J lost 1 base, and 10 bases lay in between. From germline, CDR1 is SGHTA and CDR2 FQGTGA.

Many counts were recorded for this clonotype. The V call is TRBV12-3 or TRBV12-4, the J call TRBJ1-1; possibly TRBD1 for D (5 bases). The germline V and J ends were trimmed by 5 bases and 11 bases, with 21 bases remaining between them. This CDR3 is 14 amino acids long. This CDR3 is CASSGDLSFREAFF. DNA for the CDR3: TGTGCCAGCAGTGGGGACCTTTCCTTCAGGGAGGCTTTCTTT.

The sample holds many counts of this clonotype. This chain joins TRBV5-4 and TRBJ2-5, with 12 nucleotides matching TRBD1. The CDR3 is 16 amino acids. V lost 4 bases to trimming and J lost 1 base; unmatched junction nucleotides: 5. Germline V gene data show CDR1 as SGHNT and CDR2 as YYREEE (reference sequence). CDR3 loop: CASSTPGQGAQETQYF. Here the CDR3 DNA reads TGTGCCAGCAGCACCCCGGGACAGGGGGCCCAAGAGACCCAGTACTTC.

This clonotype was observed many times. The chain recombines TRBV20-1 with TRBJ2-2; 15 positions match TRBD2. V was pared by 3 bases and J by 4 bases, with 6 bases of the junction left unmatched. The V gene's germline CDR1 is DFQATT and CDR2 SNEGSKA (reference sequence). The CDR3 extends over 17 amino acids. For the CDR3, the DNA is TGCAGTGCTAGGAGGACTAGCGGGGGGGCTAGCACCGGGGAGCTGTTTTTT. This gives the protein CSARRTSGGASTGELFF.

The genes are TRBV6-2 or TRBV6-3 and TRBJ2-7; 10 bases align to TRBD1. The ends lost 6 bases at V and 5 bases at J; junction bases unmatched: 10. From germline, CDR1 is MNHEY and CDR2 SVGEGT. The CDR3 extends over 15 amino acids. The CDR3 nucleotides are TGTGCCAGCAGGAACGGACAGGGGGGGCGGCACGAGCAGTACTTC. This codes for CASRNGQGGRHEQYF.

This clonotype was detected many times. The CDR3 loop is CASSLRGPNTGELFF. In nucleotides, the CDR3 is TGTGCCAGCAGCTTACGGGGGCCGAACACCGGGGAGCTGTTTTTT. The chain couples TRBV11-2 to TRBJ2-2, with D perhaps TRBD1 or TRBD2 (6 bases each). The CDR3 covers 15 residues. The V end was cut by 2 bases, the J end by 0 bases, with 7 bases between. Germline CDR1 SGHAT, CDR2 FQNNGV.

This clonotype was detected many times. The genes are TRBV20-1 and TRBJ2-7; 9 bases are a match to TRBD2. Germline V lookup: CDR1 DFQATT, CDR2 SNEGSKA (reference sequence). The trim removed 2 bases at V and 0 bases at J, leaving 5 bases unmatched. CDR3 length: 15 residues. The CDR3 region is CSARSASGDSYEQYF. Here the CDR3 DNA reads TGCAGTGCTAGATCGGCTAGCGGGGACTCCTACGAGCAGTACTTC.